This TCR beta chain was sequenced in a study of spatial heterogeneity in lung cancer. There are many counts of this clonotype. The V end lost 5 bases, the J end lost 3 bases, and 11 bases lay between the germline ends. CDR3 length: 13 residues. Germline CDR1 and CDR2: SGHTA and FQGNSA. In TCRdb, the 5' RACE reads were re-called with MiXCR into one record per CDR3 protein. This sample yields approximately 40,000 distinct CDR3 sequences, of which around 13% are seen a single time; approximately 60% belongs to the top ten. Specified time point: sample taken at primary tumor resection. Extraction of whole RNA from tumor, nontumor lung or frozen PBMC preceded unsorted sequencing. The cohort: 70 to 75 early-stage, untreated non-small cell lung cancer patients.

The TCR comes from a male donor with early-stage non-small cell lung cancer. The J gene is TRBJ2-7, the V gene TRBV7-2; possible D gene TRBD1, 5 bases. The sequencing here drew on PBMCs, taken at surgery. This CDR3 reads CASSVGVNYEQYF. DNA of the CDR3: TGTGCCAGCAGCGTAGGGGTGAACTACGAGCAGTACTTC.